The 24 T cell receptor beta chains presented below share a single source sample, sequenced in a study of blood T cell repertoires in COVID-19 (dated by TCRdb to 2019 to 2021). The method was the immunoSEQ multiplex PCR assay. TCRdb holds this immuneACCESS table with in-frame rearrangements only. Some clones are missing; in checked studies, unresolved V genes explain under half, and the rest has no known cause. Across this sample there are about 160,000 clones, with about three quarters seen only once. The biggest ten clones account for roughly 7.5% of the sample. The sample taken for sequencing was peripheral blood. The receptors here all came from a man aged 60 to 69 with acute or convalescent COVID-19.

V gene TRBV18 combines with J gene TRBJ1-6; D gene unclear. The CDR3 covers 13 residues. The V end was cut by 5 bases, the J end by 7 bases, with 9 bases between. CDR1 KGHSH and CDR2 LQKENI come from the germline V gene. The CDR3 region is CASSVGKNSPLHF. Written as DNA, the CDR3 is TGTGCCAGCTCAGTCGGGAAGAATTCACCCCTCCACTTT.

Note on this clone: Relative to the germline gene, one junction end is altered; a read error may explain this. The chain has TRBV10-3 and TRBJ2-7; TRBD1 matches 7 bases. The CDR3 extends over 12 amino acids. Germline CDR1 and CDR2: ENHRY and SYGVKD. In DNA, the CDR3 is TGTGCCATCAATGAGGGGGCCGACGAGCAGTACTTC. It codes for CAINEGADEQYF.

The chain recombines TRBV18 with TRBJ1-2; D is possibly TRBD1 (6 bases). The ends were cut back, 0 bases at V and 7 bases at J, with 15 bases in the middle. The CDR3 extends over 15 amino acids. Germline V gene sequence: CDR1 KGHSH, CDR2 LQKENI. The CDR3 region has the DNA TGTGCCAGCTCACCACCCATAACAGGGCTGGGTGGCTACACCTTC. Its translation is CASSPPITGLGGYTF.

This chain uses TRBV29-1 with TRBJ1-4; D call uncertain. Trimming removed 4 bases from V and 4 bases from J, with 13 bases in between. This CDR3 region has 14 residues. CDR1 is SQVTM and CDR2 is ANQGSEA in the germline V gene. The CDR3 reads CSVGWADINEKLFF. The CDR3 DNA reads TGCAGCGTTGGATGGGCAGATATTAATGAAAAACTGTTTTTT.

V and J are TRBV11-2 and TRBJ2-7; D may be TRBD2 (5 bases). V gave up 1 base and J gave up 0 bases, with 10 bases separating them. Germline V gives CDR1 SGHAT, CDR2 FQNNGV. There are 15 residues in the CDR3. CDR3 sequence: CASSLGFRDSYEQYF. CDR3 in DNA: TGTGCCAGCAGCTTAGGGTTCCGGGACTCCTACGAGCAGTACTTC.

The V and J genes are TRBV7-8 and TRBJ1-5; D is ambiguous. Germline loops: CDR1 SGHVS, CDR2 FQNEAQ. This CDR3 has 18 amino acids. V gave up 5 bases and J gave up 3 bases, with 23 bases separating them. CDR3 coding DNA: TGTGCCAGCAGCATACACGGATCCGAGGGCAAGGACAATCAGCCCCAGCATTTT. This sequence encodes CASSIHGSEGKDNQPQHF.

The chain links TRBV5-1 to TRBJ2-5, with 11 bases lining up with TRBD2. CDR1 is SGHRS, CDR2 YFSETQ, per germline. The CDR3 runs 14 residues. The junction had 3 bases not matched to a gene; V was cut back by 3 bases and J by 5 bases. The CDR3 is CASSWGLAEETQYF. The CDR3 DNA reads TGCGCCAGCAGCTGGGGACTAGCGGAGGAGACCCAGTACTTC.

The DNA for the CDR3 is TGCGCCAGCAGTGCGCAGGGGGAGAGCTCCTACGAGCAGTACTTC. It codes for CASSAQGESSYEQYF. V usage is TRBV10-2 and J usage is TRBJ2-7, with 7 bases identical to TRBD1. V shed 4 bases, J shed 0 bases, and the junction held 6 bases outside the gene matches. Germline lookup yields CDR1 WSHSY and CDR2 SAAADI. The CDR3 sequence is 15 residues long.

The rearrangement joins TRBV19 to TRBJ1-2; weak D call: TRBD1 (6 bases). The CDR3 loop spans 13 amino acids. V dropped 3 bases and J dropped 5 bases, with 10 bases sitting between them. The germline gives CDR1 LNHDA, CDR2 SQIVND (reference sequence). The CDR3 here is CASSIGRGYGYTF. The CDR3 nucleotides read TGTGCCAGTAGTATCGGCAGGGGATATGGCTACACCTTC.

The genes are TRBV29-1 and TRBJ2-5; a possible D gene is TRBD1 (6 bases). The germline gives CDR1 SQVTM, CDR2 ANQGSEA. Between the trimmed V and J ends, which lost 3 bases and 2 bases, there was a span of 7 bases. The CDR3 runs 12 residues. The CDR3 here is CSVERGQETQYF. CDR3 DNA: TGCAGCGTTGAGAGGGGGCAAGAGACCCAGTACTTC.

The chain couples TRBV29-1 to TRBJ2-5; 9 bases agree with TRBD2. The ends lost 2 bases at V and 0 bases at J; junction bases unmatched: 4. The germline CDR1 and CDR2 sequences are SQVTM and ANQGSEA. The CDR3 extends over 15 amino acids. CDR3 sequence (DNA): TGCAGCGTTGAACGACTAGCGGCGTACCAAGAGACCCAGTACTTC. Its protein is CSVERLAAYQETQYF.

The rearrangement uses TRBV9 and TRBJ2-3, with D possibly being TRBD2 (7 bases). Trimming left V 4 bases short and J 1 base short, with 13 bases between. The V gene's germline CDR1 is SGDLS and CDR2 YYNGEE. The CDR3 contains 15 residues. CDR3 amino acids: CASSIGGHGTDTQYF. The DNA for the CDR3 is TGTGCCAGCAGCATCGGGGGGCACGGCACAGATACGCAGTATTTT.

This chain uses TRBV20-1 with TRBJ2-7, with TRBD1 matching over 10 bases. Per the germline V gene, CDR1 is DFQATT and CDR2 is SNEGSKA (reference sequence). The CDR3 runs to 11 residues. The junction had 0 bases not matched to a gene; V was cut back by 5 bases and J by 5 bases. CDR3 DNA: TGCAGTGCTGGGACAGGGGACGAGCAGTACTTC. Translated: CSAGTGDEQYF.

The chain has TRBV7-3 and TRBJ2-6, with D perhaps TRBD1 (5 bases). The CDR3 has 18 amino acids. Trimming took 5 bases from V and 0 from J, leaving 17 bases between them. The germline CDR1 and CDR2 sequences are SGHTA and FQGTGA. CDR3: CASSARQTKLSGANVLTF. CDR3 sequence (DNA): TGTGCCAGCAGCGCACGACAGACCAAACTCTCTGGGGCCAACGTCCTGACTTTC.

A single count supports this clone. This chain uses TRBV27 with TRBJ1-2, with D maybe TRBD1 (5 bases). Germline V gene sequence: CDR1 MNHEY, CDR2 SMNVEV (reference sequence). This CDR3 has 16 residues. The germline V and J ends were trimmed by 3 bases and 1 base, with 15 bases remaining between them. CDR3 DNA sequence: TGTGCCAGCAGTTTTTTTCCAGGGCGCCTTAACTATGGCTACACCTTC. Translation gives CASSFFPGRLNYGYTF.

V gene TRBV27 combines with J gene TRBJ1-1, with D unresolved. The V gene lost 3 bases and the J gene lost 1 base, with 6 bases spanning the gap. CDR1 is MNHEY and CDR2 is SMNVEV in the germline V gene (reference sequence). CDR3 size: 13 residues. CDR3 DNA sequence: TGTGCCAGCAGTTTGCGGCGGAACACTGAAGCTTTCTTT. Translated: CASSLRRNTEAFF.

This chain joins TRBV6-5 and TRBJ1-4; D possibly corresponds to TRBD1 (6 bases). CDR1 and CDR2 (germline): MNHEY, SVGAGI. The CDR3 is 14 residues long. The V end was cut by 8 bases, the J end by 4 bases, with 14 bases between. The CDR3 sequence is CASGLDSNNEKLFF. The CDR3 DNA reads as TGTGCCAGCGGACTGGACAGCAATAATGAAAAACTGTTTTTT.

This chain's CDR3 is CASSAGTGDYEQYF. In DNA, the CDR3 is TGTGCCAGCAGCGCCGGGACAGGGGACTACGAGCAGTACTTC. This chain links TRBV9 with TRBJ2-7; 10 positions agree with TRBD1. Germline trimming cut 3 bases from V and 3 bases from J; bases unmatched to any gene: 3. Germline V gives CDR1 SGDLS, CDR2 YYNGEE. This CDR3 region has 14 residues.

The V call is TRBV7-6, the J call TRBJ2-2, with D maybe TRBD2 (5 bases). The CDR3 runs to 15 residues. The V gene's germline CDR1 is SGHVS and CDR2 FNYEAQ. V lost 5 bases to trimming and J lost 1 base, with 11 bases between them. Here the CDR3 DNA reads TGTGCCAGCAGCCACCAGCGGAAGAACACCGGGGAGCTGTTTTTT. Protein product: CASSHQRKNTGELFF.

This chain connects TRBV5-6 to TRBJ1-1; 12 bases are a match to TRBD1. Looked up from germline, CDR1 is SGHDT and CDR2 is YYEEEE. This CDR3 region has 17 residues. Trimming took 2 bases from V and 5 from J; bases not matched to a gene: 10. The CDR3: CASSFPHTGQGATEAFF. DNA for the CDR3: TGTGCCAGCAGCTTTCCTCATACGGGACAGGGGGCTACTGAAGCTTTCTTT.

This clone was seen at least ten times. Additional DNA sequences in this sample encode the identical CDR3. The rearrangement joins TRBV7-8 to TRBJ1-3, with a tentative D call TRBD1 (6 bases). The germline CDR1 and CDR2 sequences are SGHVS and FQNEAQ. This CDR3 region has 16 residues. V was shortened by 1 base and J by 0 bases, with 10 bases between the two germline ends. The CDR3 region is CASSLVGQPSGNTIYF. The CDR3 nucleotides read TGTGCCAGCAGCTTAGTAGGACAGCCCTCTGGAAACACCATATATTTT.

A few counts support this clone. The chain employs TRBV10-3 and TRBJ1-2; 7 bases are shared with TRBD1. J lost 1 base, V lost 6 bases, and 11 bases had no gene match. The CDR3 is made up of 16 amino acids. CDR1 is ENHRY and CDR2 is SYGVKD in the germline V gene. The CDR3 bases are TGTGCCATCAGCGGACAGGACCCTAACCTTAACTATGGCTACACCTTC. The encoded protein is CAISGQDPNLNYGYTF.

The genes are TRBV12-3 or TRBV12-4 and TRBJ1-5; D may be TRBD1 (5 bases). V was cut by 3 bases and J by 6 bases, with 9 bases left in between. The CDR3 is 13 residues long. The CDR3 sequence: CASSFGGGQPQHF. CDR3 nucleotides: TGTGCCAGCAGTTTCGGGGGGGGTCAGCCCCAGCATTTT.

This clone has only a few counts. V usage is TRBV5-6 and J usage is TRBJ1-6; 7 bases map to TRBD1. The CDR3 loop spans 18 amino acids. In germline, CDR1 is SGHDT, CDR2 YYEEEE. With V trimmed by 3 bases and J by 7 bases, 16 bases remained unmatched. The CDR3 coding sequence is TGTGCCAGCAGCTGGGAGTCACCCAGGGGGTCGGGAAATTCACCCCTCCACTTT. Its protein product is CASSWESPRGSGNSPLHF.